The 7 T cell receptor beta chains in this list originate from one sample, sequenced in a study of blood T cell repertoires in COVID-19. TCRdb keeps only in-frame clones here, not all; method: immunoSEQ multiplex PCR. The sample gives roughly 150,000 clones, 80% to 85% of which show up once; approximately 10% is in the top ten. Material: peripheral blood. Receptors originate from a man between 70 and 80 years old with active or convalescent COVID-19.

This rearrangement joins TRBV6-5 to TRBJ2-7, with 7 bases matching TRBD1. The CDR3 covers 13 residues. The V gene end was trimmed by 4 bases and the J gene end by 3 bases; junction bases not matched to a gene: 3. The germline gives CDR1 MNHEY, CDR2 SVGAGI. The CDR3 protein is CASSSGTDYEQYF. The CDR3 bases are TGTGCCAGCAGTTCCGGGACAGACTACGAGCAGTACTTC.

This chain joins TRBV7-3 and TRBJ1-1; 9 nucleotides agree with TRBD1. Germline values: CDR1 SGHTA, CDR2 FQGTGA. V lost 5 bases to trimming and J lost 9 bases; unmatched junction nucleotides: 4. The CDR3 consists of 12 residues. CDR3 nucleotide sequence: TGTGCCAGCAGCAGGGACAGGGTTAAAGCTTTCTTT. Its translation is CASSRDRVKAFF.

In DNA form, the CDR3 reads TGTGCCAGCAGCACCCAGGGGTTTGGTGAAGCTTTCTTT. Translating gives CASSTQGFGEAFF. The V and J genes are TRBV9 and TRBJ1-1; tentative D call: TRBD1 (6 bases). Germline values: CDR1 SGDLS, CDR2 YYNGEE. This CDR3 is built from 13 residues. V was trimmed by 4 bases and J by 7 bases, leaving 14 bases between them.

The chain has TRBV19 and TRBJ2-6, with unresolved D. V was cut by 5 bases and J by 0 bases, with 11 bases left in between. The CDR3 sequence is 16 residues long. Germline V gene sequence: CDR1 LNHDA, CDR2 SQIVND (reference sequence). CDR3 residues: CASSVPGNSGANVLTF. The CDR3 DNA reads TGTGCCAGTAGTGTCCCAGGTAACTCTGGGGCCAACGTCCTGACTTTC.

V is TRBV2 and J is TRBJ2-2, with D possibly TRBD1 on 6 matching bases. Germline CDR1 SNHLY, CDR2 FYNNEI. Between the trimmed V and J ends, which lost 5 bases and 1 base, there was a span of 11 bases. The CDR3 consists of 15 residues. The chain's CDR3 is CASSPRGLNTGELFF. As DNA, the CDR3 is TGTGCCAGCAGTCCTAGGGGGTTGAACACCGGGGAGCTGTTTTTT.

The chain combines TRBV5-1 with TRBJ1-1; D perhaps matches TRBD1 (6 bases). The CDR3 is made up of 13 amino acids. Germline assignment: CDR1 SGHRS and CDR2 YFSETQ. Deletions cut 4 bases from V and 1 base from J, with 8 bases between. The CDR3 protein is CASSETGNTEAFF. The CDR3 DNA sequence: TGCGCCAGCAGCGAGACAGGGAACACTGAAGCTTTCTTT.

The J gene is TRBJ1-1, the V gene TRBV6-5; 9 bases map to TRBD1. CDR3 size: 15 residues. Trimming took 6 bases from V and 1 from J; bases not matched to a gene: 6. CDR1 and CDR2 (germline): MNHEY, SVGAGI. The DNA for the CDR3 is TGTGCCAGCAGCCCGGACAGGGGCCCGAACACTGAAGCTTTCTTT. It encodes CASSPDRGPNTEAFF.